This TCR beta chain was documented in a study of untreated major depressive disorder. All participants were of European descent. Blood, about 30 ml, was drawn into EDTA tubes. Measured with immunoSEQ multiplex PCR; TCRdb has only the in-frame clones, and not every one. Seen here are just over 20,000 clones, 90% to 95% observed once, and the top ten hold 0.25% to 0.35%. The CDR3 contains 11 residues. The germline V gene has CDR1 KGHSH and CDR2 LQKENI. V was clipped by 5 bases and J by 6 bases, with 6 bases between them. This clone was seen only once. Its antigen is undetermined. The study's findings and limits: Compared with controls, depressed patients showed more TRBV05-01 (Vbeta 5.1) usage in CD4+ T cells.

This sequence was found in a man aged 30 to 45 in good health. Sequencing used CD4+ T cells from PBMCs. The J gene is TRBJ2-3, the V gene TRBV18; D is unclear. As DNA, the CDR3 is TGTGCCAGCTCAGACGAGGATACGCAGTATTTT. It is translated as CASSDEDTQYF.